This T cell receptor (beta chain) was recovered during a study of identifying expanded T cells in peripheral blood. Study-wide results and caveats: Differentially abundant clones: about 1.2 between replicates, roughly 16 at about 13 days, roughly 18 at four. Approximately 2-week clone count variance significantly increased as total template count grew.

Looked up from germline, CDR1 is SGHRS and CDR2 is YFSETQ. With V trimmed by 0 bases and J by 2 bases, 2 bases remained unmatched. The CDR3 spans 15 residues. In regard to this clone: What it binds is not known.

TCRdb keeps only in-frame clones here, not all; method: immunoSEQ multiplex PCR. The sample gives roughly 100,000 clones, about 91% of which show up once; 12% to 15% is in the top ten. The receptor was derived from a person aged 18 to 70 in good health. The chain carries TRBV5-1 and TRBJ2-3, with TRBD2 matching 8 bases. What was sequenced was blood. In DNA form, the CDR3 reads TGCGCCAGCAGCTTGGATAGCGGGAACACAGATACGCAGTATTTT. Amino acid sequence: CASSLDSGNTDTQYF. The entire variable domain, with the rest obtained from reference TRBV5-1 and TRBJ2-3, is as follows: KAGVTQTPRYLIKTRGQQVTLSCSPISGHRSVSWYQQTPGQGLQFLFEYFSETQRNKGNFPGRFSGRQFSNSRSEMNVSTLELGDSALYLCASSLDSGNTDTQYFGPGTRLTVL.